These 22 T cell receptor beta chains were sequenced from one sample in a study of regulatory dendritic cells for organ transplantation. Sequencing was performed with immunoSEQ multiplex PCR; in TCRdb, only in-frame clones are kept and a portion is missing. The table lists 9,500 to 11,000 clones, roughly 71% of them singletons. Sorted subsets were CFSE-labeled and cultured roughly five days with allogeneic dendritic cells. These TCRs are of unknown antigen specificity. Sequenced sample: memory CD4+ T cells from blood cultured with regulatory dendritic cells. Noted subset: CD45RO+ memory T cells. Receptor source: a human donor in good health.

This sequence joins TRBV4-1 and TRBJ1-5; 8 bases map to TRBD1. This CDR3 comprises 15 residues. Germline-derived CDR1 and CDR2 are MGHRA and YSYEKL. Losses at the gene ends were 3 bases for V and 5 bases for J; bases not matched to a gene: 6. DNA of the CDR3: TGCGCCAGCAGCCAGGCCGGGACAGGCCATCAGCCCCAGCATTTT. Translated, it gives CASSQAGTGHQPQHF.

The rearrangement joins TRBV19 to TRBJ1-5, with D uncertain. Germline assignment: CDR1 LNHDA and CDR2 SQIVND (reference sequence). The CDR3 consists of 12 residues. V shed 4 bases and J shed 5 bases, with 6 bases lying between them. This chain's CDR3 is CASSNYDQPQHF. The CDR3, as DNA: TGTGCCAGTAGTAACTACGATCAGCCCCAGCATTTT.

The V gene is TRBV2, the J gene TRBJ1-3; D unclear. V lost 6 bases, J lost 3 bases, and 9 bases lay in between. Germline V lookup: CDR1 SNHLY, CDR2 FYNNEI. This CDR3 has 13 amino acids. Written as DNA, the CDR3 is TGTGCCAGCAGAGAGAATCTTGGAAACACCATATATTTT. This translates into CASRENLGNTIYF.

The CDR3 DNA reads TGTGCCAGCTCACCGGGGACAGGACCCTACGAGCAGTACTTC. Its translation: CASSPGTGPYEQYF. The chain links TRBV18 to TRBJ2-7, with TRBD1 matching 8 bases. Trimming at V came to 3 bases and at J to 2 bases, leaving 3 bases not matched to a gene. There are 14 residues in the CDR3. Germline assignment: CDR1 KGHSH and CDR2 LQKENI.

This clone came up a few times. V and J are TRBV21-1 and TRBJ1-5. TRBV21-1 is annotated as a pseudogene. The CDR3 extends over 16 amino acids. The CDR3 sequence: CASTGTRGDGNQPQHF. Written as DNA, the CDR3 is TGTGCCAGCACGGGAACTCGGGGTGATGGCAATCAGCCCCAGCATTTT.

This clone was counted between two and nine times. This chain links TRBV6-6 with TRBJ1-5; D remains ambiguous. The CDR3 is 14 amino acids. The germline V gene has CDR1 MNHNY and CDR2 SVGAGI (reference sequence). V shed 5 bases and J shed 5 bases, with 13 bases lying between them. The chain's CDR3 is CASSGTSLYQPQHF. In DNA form, the CDR3 reads TGTGCCAGCAGTGGCACCTCCTTGTATCAGCCCCAGCATTTT.

This clone showed up just a few times. The chain couples TRBV19 to TRBJ1-5; 8 bases fit TRBD1. The CDR3 is 15 residues long. The trim removed 4 bases at V and 5 bases at J, leaving 7 bases unmatched. From germline, CDR1 is LNHDA and CDR2 SQIVND (reference sequence). DNA of the CDR3: TGTGCCAGTAGTACAGGGACAGGAGGATATCAGCCCCAGCATTTT. Its protein is CASSTGTGGYQPQHF.

The chain joins TRBV2 to TRBJ2-1; 8 bases map to TRBD1. Germline V gene sequence: CDR1 SNHLY, CDR2 FYNNEI. With V trimmed by 6 bases and J by 1 base, 5 bases remained unmatched. The CDR3 runs to 15 residues. CDR3 protein: CASSRGQGSYNEQFF. CDR3 in DNA: TGTGCCAGCAGCCGCGGACAGGGTTCCTACAATGAGCAGTTCTTC. Using reference TRBV2 and TRBJ2-1 for the parts outside the CDR3, the full variable domain is EPEVTQTPSHQVTQMGQEVILRCVPISNHLYFYWYRQILGQKVEFLVSFYNNEISEKSEIFDDQFSVERPDGSNFTLKIRSTKLEDSAMYFCASSRGQGSYNEQFFGPGTRLTVL.

This clone was seen only a few times. The rearrangement links TRBV7-9 to TRBJ1-1; the D gene is possibly TRBD1 (6 bases). CDR1 is SEHNR, CDR2 FQNEAQ, per germline (reference sequence). Trimming removed 5 bases from V and 4 bases from J, with 20 bases in between. The CDR3 runs 16 residues. The CDR3 loop reads CASSPSGQGRGTEAFF. As DNA, the CDR3 is TGTGCCAGCAGCCCATCCGGCCAGGGCAGGGGCACTGAAGCTTTCTTT.

The J gene is TRBJ2-5, the V gene TRBV6-1; 8 positions agree with TRBD1. The CDR3 totals 14 residues. V lost 6 bases, J lost 5 bases, and 8 bases stayed unmatched. Germline assignment: CDR1 MNHNS and CDR2 SASEGT. The CDR3 region has the DNA TGTGCCAGCAGCTACGACAGGGGTTGGGAGACCCAGTACTTC. Protein product: CASSYDRGWETQYF.

This clone occurred a few times. The chain links TRBV19 to TRBJ2-2, with TRBD1 matching 7 bases. The germline V gene encodes CDR1 LNHDA and CDR2 SQIVND (reference sequence). This CDR3 has 13 amino acids. Trimming cost V 4 bases and J 5 bases; bases outside gene matches: 1. CDR3 nucleotides: TGTGCCAGTAGTAAGACAGGGACCGGGGAGCTGTTTTTT. Translation: CASSKTGTGELFF.

The chain uses TRBV7-2 and TRBJ1-1; possibly TRBD1 for D (6 bases). Per germline, CDR1 SGHTA and CDR2 FQGNSA. V was pared by 5 bases and J by 4 bases, with 20 bases between. The CDR3 consists of 16 residues. CDR3 in amino acids: CASSQIGGARSTEAFF. The CDR3, as DNA: TGTGCCAGCAGCCAAATCGGGGGGGCCAGAAGCACTGAAGCTTTCTTT.

The J gene is TRBJ1-1, the V gene TRBV6-1; D unclear. This CDR3 contains 14 residues. Germline CDR1 and CDR2: MNHNS and SASEGT. The ends were cut back, 2 bases at V and 4 bases at J, with 11 bases in the middle. The CDR3 DNA follows: TGTGCCAGCAGTGAACTAATGAGGAGCACTGAAGCTTTCTTT. This codes for CASSELMRSTEAFF.

The chain joins TRBV9 to TRBJ1-2; D call uncertain. Trimming took off 3 bases at V and 6 bases at J, with 21 bases between the two ends. Germline values: CDR1 SGDLS, CDR2 YYNGEE. The CDR3 length is 16 residues. The CDR3 here is CASSALPSSEVNGYTF. CDR3 in DNA: TGTGCCAGCAGCGCGCTACCTTCTTCCGAGGTAAATGGCTACACCTTC.

The V and J genes are TRBV5-1 and TRBJ2-5, with D possibly being TRBD1 (5 bases). In germline, CDR1 is SGHRS, CDR2 YFSETQ. This CDR3 spans 14 amino acids. Trimming shortened V by 2 bases and J by 5 bases, and 13 bases separated the two germline ends. The CDR3 sequence: CASSFLQARETQYF. The DNA for the CDR3 is TGCGCCAGCAGCTTCTTACAGGCCCGGGAGACCCAGTACTTC.

The genes are TRBV10-3 and TRBJ1-1, with 7 nucleotides matching TRBD1. In germline, CDR1 is ENHRY, CDR2 SYGVKD. The CDR3 spans 14 residues. V shed 7 bases and J 4 bases; nucleotides not matched to a gene: 9. CDR3 sequence reads: CAINQNRGPTEAFF. CDR3 nucleotide sequence: TGTGCCATCAATCAGAACAGGGGACCCACTGAAGCTTTCTTT.

The V gene is TRBV6-6, the J gene TRBJ2-3, with 7 bases aligning to TRBD2. This CDR3 has 14 amino acids. V was pared by 0 bases and J by 5 bases, with 2 bases of the junction left unmatched. Looked up from germline, CDR1 is MNHNY and CDR2 is SVGAGI (reference sequence). The CDR3 protein is CASSYSSSGDTQYF. The CDR3 DNA reads as TGTGCCAGCAGTTACTCTTCTAGCGGAGATACGCAGTATTTT.

This clone appeared a single time. V gene TRBV7-2 combines with J gene TRBJ2-3, with 10 bases fitting TRBD1. The CDR3 covers 16 residues. J was trimmed by 2 bases and V by 5 bases; bases with no gene match: 7. From germline, CDR1 is SGHTA and CDR2 FQGNSA. The CDR3 sequence: CASSQTTGGPTDTQYF. CDR3 DNA: TGTGCCAGCAGCCAGACGACAGGGGGCCCCACAGATACGCAGTATTTT.

This clone was counted between two and nine times. The chain has TRBV6-5 and TRBJ1-2; D is undetermined. The V gene's germline CDR1 is MNHEY and CDR2 SVGAGI. The CDR3 length is 13 residues. Deletions cut 2 bases from V and 3 bases from J, with 7 bases between. The CDR3 region has the DNA TGTGCCAGCAGTTACCCCTCTTACTATGGCTACACCTTC. Protein: CASSYPSYYGYTF.

The V and J genes are TRBV5-4 and TRBJ2-7; 7 nucleotides line up with TRBD2. There are 13 residues in the CDR3. Trimming at V came to 6 bases and at J to 3 bases, leaving 6 bases not matched to a gene. CDR1 is SGHNT, CDR2 YYREEE, per germline (reference sequence). CDR3 coding DNA: TGTGCCAGCACTGAGCGGGGAGTCTACGAGCAGTACTTC. This sequence encodes CASTERGVYEQYF.

The gene calls are TRBV6-5 and TRBJ2-3; D unclear. V was clipped by 7 bases and J by 3 bases, with 14 bases between them. Germline V CDR1 and CDR2: MNHEY, SVGAGI. The CDR3 is 14 residues long. The CDR3 reads CASTYGGPTDTQYF. In DNA, the CDR3 is TGTGCCAGCACCTATGGCGGCCCGACAGATACGCAGTATTTT.

The rearrangement joins TRBV7-2 to TRBJ2-1; 7 bases agree with TRBD2. Germline V gene lookup returns CDR1 SGHTA and CDR2 FQGNSA. The trim removed 1 base at V and 7 bases at J, leaving 4 bases unmatched. The CDR3 covers 14 residues. Here the CDR3 DNA reads TGTGCCAGCAGCTTAGGACGGGGAGGGAATGAGCAGTTCTTC. Residues: CASSLGRGGNEQFF. Supplemented by reference TRBV7-2 and TRBJ2-1, the full variable domain reads GAGVSQSPSNKVTEKGKDVELRCDPISGHTALYWYRQSLGQGLEFLIYFQGNSAPDKSGLPSDRFSAERTGGSVSTLTIQRTQQEDSAVYLCASSLGRGGNEQFFGPGTRLTVL.